This paragraph covers one TCR beta chain sequence. The entry originates in a study of T cells in Graves' hyperthyroidism and ophthalmopathy. What was amplified from RNA transcripts were TCR beta CDR3 regions. A set of HTBI primers served as the primers for a first-round RT-PCR of the TCR CDR3. One entry per CDR3 protein results from TCRdb running MiXCR on the multiplex PCR reads. The sample holds approximately 400,000 distinct CDR3 sequences, roughly 14% seen once. Germline V CDR1 and CDR2: SNHLY, FYNNEI. V lost 5 bases to trimming and J lost 2 bases, with 12 bases between them. The CDR3 length is 14 residues. PBMCs came from roughly 10 ml fresh peripheral blood.

Sequences were obtained from blood. This chain links TRBV2 with TRBJ2-5, with D unresolved. The sequence came from a woman in her 30s with Graves' ophthalmopathy. The CDR3 loop is CASSQTGPQETQYF. DNA of the CDR3: TGTGCCAGCAGTCAAACCGGGCCTCAAGAGACCCAGTACTTC.